This T cell receptor beta chain was sequenced for a study of T-cell reconstitution after alpha-beta-depleted transplantation in children. There are a few counts of this clonotype. Its matching antigen is unknown. V was clipped by 3 bases and J by 8 bases; unmatched bases: 9. Germline V lookup: CDR1 DFQATT, CDR2 SNEGSKA (reference sequence). This CDR3 is 13 amino acids long. The study, taken as a whole, reports: The study traced high day-60 TCRbeta diversity in some patients to surviving recipient T cells and thymic progenitors.

Unique molecular identifiers were used to barcode this TCRbeta library. MiXCR, applied by TCRdb to the PCR reads, yields one record per CDR3 protein. Here the sample spans about 580,000 distinct CDR3 sequences, under 25% being singletons. This receptor was taken from a boy under two years old who had a stem cell transplant for acute myeloid leukemia, so the T cells may come from the graft donor. The sample was PBMCs, mostly from graft donor cells, taken 360 days after TCRalphabeta/CD19-depleted stem cell transplant. The chain recombines TRBV20-1 with TRBJ1-2; 7 nucleotides align to TRBD1. CDR3 DNA sequence: TGCAGTGCTAGGCAGGGGGGCCCCTACGGCTACACCTTC. This translates into CSARQGGPYGYTF.